These 3 T cell receptor beta chains came from one sample sequenced in a study of T-cell reconstitution after alpha-beta-depleted transplantation in children. The library targeted TCRbeta and was prepared with unique molecular identifiers. TCRdb called the PCR reads again in MiXCR, with one record for every CDR3 protein. The table has about 240,000 distinct CDR3 sequences, roughly 24% seen once; the top ten hold over 2.5%. The sequencing used PBMCs, collected before TCRalphabeta/CD19-depleted stem cell transplant. These TCRs come from a girl aged 2-15 years with Fanconi anemia, due to receive a stem cell transplant.

This clonotype has only a few counts. V is TRBV29-1 and J is TRBJ2-7; D not certain. V was pared by 5 bases and J by 3 bases, with 14 bases between. Germline CDR1 SQVTM, CDR2 ANQGSEA. CDR3 size: 13 residues. The CDR3 DNA reads TGCAGCGTTCGTGGCCCACATGACTACGAGCAGTACTTC. This gives the protein CSVRGPHDYEQYF.

The chain links TRBV28 to TRBJ1-2; maybe TRBD1 (5 bases). Trimming removed 3 bases from V and 0 bases from J, with 14 bases in between. The CDR3 is 16 residues long. The germline V gene encodes CDR1 MDHEN and CDR2 SYDVKM. CDR3 in DNA: TGTGCCAGCAGTTTCTCCGGGGCTAGAGCTAACTATGGCTACACCTTC. Amino acid sequence: CASSFSGARANYGYTF.

This clonotype occurred a few times. V usage is TRBV10-3 and J usage is TRBJ2-3, with D possibly matching TRBD1 (6 bases). The CDR3 loop spans 14 amino acids. Germline V CDR1 and CDR2: ENHRY, SYGVKD. Trimming cost V 9 bases and J 0 bases, with 13 bases left between them. DNA for the CDR3: TGTGCCATATGGGGGCCAGGGAGCACAGATACGCAGTATTTT. Amino acids: CAIWGPGSTDTQYF.